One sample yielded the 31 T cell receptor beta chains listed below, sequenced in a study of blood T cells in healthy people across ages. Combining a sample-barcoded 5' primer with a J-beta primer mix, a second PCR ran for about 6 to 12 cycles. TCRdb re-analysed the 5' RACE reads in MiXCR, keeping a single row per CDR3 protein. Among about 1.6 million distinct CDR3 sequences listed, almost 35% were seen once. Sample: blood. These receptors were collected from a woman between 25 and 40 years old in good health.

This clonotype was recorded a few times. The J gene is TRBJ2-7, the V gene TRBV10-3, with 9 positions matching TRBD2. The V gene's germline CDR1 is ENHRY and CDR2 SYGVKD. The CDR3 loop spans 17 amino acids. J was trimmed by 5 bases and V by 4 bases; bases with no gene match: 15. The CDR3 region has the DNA TGTGCCATCAGTGCAATCCCCGGGGAGCGGGAGGCCCACGAGCAGTACTTC. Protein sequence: CAISAIPGEREAHEQYF.

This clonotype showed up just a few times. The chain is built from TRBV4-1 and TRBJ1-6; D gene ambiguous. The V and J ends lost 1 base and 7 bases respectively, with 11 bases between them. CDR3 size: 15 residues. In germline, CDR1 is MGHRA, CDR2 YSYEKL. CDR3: CASSQGAGGNSPLHF. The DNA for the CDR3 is TGCGCCAGCAGCCAAGGGGCAGGAGGGAATTCACCCCTCCACTTT.

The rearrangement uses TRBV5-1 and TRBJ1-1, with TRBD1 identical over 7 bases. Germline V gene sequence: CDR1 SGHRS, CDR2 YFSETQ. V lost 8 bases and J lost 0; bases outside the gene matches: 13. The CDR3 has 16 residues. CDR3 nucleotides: TGCGCCAGTTCCATGGGACAGCAATTCATGAACACTGAAGCTTTCTTT. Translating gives CASSMGQQFMNTEAFF. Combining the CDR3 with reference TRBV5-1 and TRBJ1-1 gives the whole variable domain KAGVTQTPRYLIKTRGQQVTLSCSPISGHRSVSWYQQTPGQGLQFLFEYFSETQRNKGNFPGRFSGRQFSNSRSEMNVSTLELGDSALYLCASSMGQQFMNTEAFFGQGTRLTVV.

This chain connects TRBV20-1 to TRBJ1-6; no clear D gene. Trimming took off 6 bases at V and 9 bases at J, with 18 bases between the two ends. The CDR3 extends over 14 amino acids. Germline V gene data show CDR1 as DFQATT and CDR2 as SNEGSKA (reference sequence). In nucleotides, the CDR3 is TGCAGTGCCGGTCAGGAGACTTTTAGTTCACCCCTCCACTTT. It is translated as CSAGQETFSSPLHF.

The CDR3 nucleotides are TGTGCCAGCAGCTCTAGTCCCCTCACCACAGATACGCAGTATTTT. This encodes CASSSSPLTTDTQYF. The V gene is TRBV7-3, the J gene TRBJ2-3; D remains unclear. This CDR3 is 15 amino acids long. V was shortened by 4 bases and J by 2 bases, with 13 bases between the two germline ends. Germline CDR1 reads SGHTA; CDR2 reads FQGTGA.

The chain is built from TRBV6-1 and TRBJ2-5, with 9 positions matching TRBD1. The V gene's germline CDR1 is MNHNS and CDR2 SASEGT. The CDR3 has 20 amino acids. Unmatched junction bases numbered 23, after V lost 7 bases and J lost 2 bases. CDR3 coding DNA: TGTGCCAGCACCTTGGGGTTTACTCTTAAACAGGGGGCGAGGCAAGAGACCCAGTACTTC. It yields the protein CASTLGFTLKQGARQETQYF.

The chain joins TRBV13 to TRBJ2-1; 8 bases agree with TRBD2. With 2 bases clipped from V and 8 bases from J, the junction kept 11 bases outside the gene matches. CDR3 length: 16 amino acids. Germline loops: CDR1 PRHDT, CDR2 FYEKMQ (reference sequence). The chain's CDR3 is CASSLQREWETDEQFF. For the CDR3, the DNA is TGTGCCAGCAGCTTACAGCGGGAGTGGGAAACGGATGAGCAGTTCTTC.

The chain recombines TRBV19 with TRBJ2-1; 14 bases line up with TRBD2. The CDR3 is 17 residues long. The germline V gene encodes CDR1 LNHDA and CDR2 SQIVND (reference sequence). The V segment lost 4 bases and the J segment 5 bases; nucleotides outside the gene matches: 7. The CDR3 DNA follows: TGTGCCAGTAGTACTCAGACTAGCGGGAGGGCTCACAATGAGCAGTTCTTC. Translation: CASSTQTSGRAHNEQFF.

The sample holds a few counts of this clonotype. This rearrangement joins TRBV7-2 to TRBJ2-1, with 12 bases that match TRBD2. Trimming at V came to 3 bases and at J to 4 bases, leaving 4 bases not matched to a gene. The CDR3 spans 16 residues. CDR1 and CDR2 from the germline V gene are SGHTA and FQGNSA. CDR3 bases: TGTGCCAGCAGCTTCGGACTAGCGGGATGGTACAATGAGCAGTTCTTC. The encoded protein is CASSFGLAGWYNEQFF.

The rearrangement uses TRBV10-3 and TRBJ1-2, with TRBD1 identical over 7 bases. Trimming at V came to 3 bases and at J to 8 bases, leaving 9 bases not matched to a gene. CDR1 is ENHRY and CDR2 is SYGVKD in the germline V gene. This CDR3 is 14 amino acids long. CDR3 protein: CAISDIQGVKGYTF. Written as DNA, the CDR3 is TGTGCCATCAGTGACATCCAGGGGGTAAAGGGCTACACCTTC.

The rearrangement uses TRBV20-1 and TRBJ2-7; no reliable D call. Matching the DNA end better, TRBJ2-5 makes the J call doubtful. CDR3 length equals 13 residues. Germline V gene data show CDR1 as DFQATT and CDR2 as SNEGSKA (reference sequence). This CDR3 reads CSATLPALETQYF. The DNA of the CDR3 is TGCAGTGCTACCCTGCCCGCGTTGGAGACCCAGTACTTC.

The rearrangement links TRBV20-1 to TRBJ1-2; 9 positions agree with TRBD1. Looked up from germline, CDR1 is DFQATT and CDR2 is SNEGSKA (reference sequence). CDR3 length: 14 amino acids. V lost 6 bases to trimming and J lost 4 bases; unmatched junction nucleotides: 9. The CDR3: CSAGSGTGTYGYTF. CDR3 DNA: TGCAGTGCAGGGTCCGGGACAGGGACCTATGGCTACACCTTC.

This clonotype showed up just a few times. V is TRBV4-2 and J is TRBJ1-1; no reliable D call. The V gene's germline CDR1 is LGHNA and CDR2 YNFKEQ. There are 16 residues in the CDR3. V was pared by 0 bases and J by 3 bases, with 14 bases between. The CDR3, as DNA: TGTGCCAGCAGCCAAGACCGTAAAGCAACGTACACTGAAGCTTTCTTT. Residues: CASSQDRKATYTEAFF.

The CDR3 sequence: CASSPSYLGGAEQFF. The CDR3 bases are TGTGCCAGCAGCCCTTCCTACTTAGGGGGCGCTGAGCAGTTCTTC. This chain connects TRBV5-6 to TRBJ2-1; 7 bases match TRBD1. Germline trimming cut 4 bases from V and 9 bases from J; bases unmatched to any gene: 13. The CDR3 extends over 15 amino acids. Germline-derived CDR1 and CDR2 are SGHDT and YYEEEE.

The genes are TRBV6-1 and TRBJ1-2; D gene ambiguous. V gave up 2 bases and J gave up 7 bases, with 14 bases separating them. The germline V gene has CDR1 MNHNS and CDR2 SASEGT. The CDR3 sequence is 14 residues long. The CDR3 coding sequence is TGTGCCAGCAGTGAACGTTTAGACGGAGGTGGCTACACCTTC. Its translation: CASSERLDGGGYTF.

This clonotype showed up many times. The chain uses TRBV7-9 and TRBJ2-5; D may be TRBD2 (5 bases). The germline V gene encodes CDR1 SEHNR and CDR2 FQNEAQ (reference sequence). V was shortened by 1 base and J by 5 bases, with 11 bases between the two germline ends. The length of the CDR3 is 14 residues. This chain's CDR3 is CASSLGVGEETQYF. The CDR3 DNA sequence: TGTGCCAGCAGCTTAGGGGTGGGAGAGGAGACCCAGTACTTC.

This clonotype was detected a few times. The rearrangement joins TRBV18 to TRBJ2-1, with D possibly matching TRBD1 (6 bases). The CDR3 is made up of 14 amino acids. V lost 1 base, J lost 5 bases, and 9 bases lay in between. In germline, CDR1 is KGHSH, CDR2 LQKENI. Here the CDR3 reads CASSPQGQNNEQFF. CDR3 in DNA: TGTGCCAGCTCACCACAAGGACAGAACAATGAGCAGTTCTTC.

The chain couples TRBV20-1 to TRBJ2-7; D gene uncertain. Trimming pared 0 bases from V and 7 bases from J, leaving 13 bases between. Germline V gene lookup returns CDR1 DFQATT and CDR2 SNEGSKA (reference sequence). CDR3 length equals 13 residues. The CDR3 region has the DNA TGCAGTGCTAGAGAGGCTGGTATTAGGGAGCAGTACTTC. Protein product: CSAREAGIREQYF.

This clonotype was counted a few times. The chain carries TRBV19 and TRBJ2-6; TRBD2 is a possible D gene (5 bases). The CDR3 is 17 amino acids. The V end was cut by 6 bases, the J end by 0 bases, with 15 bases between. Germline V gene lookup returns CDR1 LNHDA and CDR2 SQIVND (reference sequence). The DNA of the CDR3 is TGTGCCAGTAGACCCCGGACTTCCAGCTCTGGGGCCAACGTCCTGACTTTC. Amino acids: CASRPRTSSSGANVLTF.

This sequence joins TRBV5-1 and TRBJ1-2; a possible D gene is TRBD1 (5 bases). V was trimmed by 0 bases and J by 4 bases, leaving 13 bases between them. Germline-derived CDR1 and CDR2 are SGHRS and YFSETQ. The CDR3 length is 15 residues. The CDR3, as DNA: TGCGCCAGCAGCTTGGCCGGAGGGGAGGGCTATGGCTACACCTTC. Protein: CASSLAGGEGYGYTF.

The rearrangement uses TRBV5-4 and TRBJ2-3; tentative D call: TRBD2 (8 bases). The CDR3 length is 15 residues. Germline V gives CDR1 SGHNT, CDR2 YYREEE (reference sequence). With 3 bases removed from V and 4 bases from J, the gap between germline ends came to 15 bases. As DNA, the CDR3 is TGTGCCAGCAGCTCGGTAGCGGGACAGTCAGATACGCAGTATTTT. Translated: CASSSVAGQSDTQYF.

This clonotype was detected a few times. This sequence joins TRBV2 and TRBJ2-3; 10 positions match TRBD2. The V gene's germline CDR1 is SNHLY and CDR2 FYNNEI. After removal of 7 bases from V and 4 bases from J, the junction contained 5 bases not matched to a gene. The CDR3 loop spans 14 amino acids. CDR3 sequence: CASNRLAGPDTQYF. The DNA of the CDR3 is TGTGCCAGCAATCGACTAGCGGGTCCAGATACGCAGTATTTT.

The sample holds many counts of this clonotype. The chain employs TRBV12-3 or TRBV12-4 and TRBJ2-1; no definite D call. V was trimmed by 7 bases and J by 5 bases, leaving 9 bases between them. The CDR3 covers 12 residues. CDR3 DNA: TGTGCCAGCATGAGAACCGACAATGAGCAGTTCTTC. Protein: CASMRTDNEQFF.

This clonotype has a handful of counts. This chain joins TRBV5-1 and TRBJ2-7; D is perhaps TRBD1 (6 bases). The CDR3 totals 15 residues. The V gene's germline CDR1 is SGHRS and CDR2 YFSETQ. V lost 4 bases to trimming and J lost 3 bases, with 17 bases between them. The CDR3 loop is CASSVRTDLVYEQYF. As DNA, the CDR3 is TGCGCCAGCAGCGTCAGGACAGATTTGGTCTACGAGCAGTACTTC. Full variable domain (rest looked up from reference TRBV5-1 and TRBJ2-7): KAGVTQTPRYLIKTRGQQVTLSCSPISGHRSVSWYQQTPGQGLQFLFEYFSETQRNKGNFPGRFSGRQFSNSRSEMNVSTLELGDSALYLCASSVRTDLVYEQYFGPGTRLTVT.

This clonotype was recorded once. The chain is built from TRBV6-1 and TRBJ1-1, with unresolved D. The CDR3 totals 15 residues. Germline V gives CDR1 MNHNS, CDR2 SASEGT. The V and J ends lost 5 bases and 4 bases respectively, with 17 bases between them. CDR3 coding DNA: TGTGCCAGCAGTCGGGTAGATCGGACGTCCACTGAAGCTTTCTTT. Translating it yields CASSRVDRTSTEAFF.

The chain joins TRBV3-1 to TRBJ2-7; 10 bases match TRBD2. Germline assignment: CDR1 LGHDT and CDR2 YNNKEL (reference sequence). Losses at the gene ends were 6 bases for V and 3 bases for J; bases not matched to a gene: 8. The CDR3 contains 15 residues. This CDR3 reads CASSTGRTSGYEQYF. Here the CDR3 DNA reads TGTGCCAGCAGTACCGGACGGACTAGCGGCTACGAGCAGTACTTC.

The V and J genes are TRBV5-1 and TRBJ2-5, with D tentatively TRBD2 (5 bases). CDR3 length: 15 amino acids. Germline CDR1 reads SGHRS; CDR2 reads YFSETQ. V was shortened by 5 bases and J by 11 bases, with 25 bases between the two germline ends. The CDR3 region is CASSWGAWESGEQYF. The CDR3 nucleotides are TGCGCCAGCAGTTGGGGAGCGTGGGAATCTGGGGAGCAGTACTTC. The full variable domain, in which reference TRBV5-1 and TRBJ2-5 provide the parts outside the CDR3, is KAGVTQTPRYLIKTRGQQVTLSCSPISGHRSVSWYQQTPGQGLQFLFEYFSETQRNKGNFPGRFSGRQFSNSRSEMNVSTLELGDSALYLCASSWGAWESGEQYFGPGTRLLVL.

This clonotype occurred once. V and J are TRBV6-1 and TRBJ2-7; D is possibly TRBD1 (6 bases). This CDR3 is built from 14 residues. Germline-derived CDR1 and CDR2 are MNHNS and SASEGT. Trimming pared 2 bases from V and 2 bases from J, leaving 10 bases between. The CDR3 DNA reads TGTGCCAGCAGTGAAACGGGGACACCCTACGAGCAGTACTTC. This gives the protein CASSETGTPYEQYF.

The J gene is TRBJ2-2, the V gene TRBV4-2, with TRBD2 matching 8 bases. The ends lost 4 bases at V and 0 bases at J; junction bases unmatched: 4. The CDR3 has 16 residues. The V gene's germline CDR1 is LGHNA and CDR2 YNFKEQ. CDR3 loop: CASSLIAGTNTGELFF. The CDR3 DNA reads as TGTGCCAGCAGCCTTATAGCGGGAACGAACACCGGGGAGCTGTTTTTT.

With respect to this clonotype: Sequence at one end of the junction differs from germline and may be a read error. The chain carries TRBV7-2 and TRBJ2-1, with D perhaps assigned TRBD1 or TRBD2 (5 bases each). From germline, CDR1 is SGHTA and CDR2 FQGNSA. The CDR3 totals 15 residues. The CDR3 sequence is CANSLAPRAYNEQFF. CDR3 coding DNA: TGTGCCAACAGCTTAGCGCCCAGGGCCTACAATGAGCAGTTCTTC. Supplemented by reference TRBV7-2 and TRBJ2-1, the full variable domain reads GAGVSQSPSNKVTEKGKDVELRCDPISGHTALYWYRQSLGQGLEFLIYFQGNSAPDKSGLPSDRFSAERTGGSVSTLTIQRTQQEDSAVYLCANSLAPRAYNEQFFGPGTRLTVL.

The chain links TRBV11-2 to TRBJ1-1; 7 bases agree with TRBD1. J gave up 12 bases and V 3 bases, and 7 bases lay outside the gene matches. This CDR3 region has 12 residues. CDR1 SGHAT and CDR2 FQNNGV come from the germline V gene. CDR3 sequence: CASSLGQFRPFF. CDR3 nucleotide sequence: TGTGCCAGCAGCTTGGGACAGTTTCGGCCTTTCTTT.